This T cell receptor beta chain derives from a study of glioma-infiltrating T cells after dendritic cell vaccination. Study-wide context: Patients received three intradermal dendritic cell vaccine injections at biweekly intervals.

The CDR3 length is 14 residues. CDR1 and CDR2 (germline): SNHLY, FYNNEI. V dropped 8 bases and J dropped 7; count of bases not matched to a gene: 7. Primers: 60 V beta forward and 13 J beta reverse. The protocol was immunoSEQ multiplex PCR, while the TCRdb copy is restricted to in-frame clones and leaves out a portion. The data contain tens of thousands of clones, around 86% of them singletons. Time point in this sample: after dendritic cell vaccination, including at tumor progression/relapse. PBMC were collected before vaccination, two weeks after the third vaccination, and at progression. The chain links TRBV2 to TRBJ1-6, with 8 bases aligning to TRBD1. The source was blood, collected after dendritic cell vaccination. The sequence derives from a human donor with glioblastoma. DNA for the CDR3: TGTGCCAGCGTTCCTAGGGACAGGAATTCACCCCTCCACTTT. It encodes CASVPRDRNSPLHF.